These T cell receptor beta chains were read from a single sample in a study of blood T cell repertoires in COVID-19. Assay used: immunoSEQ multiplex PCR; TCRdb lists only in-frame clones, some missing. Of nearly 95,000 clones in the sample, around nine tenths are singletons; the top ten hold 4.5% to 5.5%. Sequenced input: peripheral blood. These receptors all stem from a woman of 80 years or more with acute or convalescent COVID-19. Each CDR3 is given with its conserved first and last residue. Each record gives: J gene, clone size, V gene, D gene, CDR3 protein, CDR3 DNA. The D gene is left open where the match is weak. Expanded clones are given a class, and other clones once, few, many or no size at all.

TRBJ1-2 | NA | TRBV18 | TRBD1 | CASSPPGQGSGYTF | TGTGCCAGCTCACCGCCGGGACAGGGAAGCGGCTACACCTTC
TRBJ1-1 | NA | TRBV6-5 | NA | CASSRPTKNTEAFF | TGTGCCAGCAGTCGACCGACTAAGAACACTGAAGCTTTCTTT
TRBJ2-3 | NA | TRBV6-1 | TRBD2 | CASSEPAGDTQYF | TGTGCCAGCAGTGAACCAGCGGGGGATACGCAGTATTTT
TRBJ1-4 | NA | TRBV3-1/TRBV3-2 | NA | CASRPRVLEKLFF | TGTGCCAGCAGACCCAGGGTGTTGGAAAAACTGTTTTTT
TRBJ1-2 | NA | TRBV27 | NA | CASSFWSTGSGYTF | TGTGCCAGCAGTTTTTGGTCCACTGGGAGTGGCTACACCTTC
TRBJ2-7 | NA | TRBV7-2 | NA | CASSFPGLGYEQYF | TGTGCCAGCAGCTTTCCAGGGCTAGGCTACGAGCAGTACTTC
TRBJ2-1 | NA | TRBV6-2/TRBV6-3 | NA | CASSGSTGNYNEQFF | TGTGCCAGCAGTGGGTCCACAGGGAACTACAATGAGCAGTTCTTC
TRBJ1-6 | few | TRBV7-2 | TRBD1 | CASSRDSGSPLHF | TGTGCCAGCAGTAGGGACAGCGGTTCACCCCTCCACTTT
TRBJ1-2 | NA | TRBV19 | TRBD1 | CASSIGGQAYGYTF | TGTGCCAGTAGTATAGGGGGACAGGCGTATGGCTACACCTTC
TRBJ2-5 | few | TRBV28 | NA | CASSLSPVETQYF | TGTGCCAGCAGTTTATCCCCCGTGGAGACCCAGTACTTC
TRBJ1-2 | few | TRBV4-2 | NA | CASSQESRGSYGYTF | TGTGCCAGCAGCCAAGAGTCCCGGGGGAGCTATGGCTACACCTTC
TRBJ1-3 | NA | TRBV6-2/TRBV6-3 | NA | CASSYVPVGNTIYF | TGTGCCAGCAGTTATGTCCCAGTTGGAAACACCATATATTTT
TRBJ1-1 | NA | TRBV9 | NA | CASSGGRGATEAFF | TGTGCCAGCAGTGGAGGGCGTGGGGCCACTGAAGCTTTCTTT
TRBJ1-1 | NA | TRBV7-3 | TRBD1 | CASSPPGQGTEAFF | TGTGCCAGCAGCCCCCCGGGACAGGGCACTGAAGCTTTCTTT
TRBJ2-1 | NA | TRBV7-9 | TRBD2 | CASSARLAHNEQFF | TGTGCCAGCAGCGCCAGACTAGCCCACAATGAGCAGTTCTTC
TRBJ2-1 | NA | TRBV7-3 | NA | CASSLGLRNEQFF | TGTGCCAGCAGCTTAGGTCTGCGCAATGAGCAGTTCTTC